This TCR beta chain appears in the sequencing data of a study of Graves' ophthalmopathy and Graves' hyperthyroidism. Study information: Stable hyperthyroidism referred to disease that showed no ophthalmopathy within 18 months of follow-up.

Scientists amplified the TCR beta CDR3 regions from RNA transcripts. Scientists carried out first-round RT-PCR using HTBI primers and then a second-round multiplex PCR. TCRdb re-analysed the multiplex PCR reads in MiXCR, keeping a single row per CDR3 protein. The table records about 600,000 distinct CDR3 sequences, approximately 35% of them present only once. Germline V gene data show CDR1 as SGHRS and CDR2 as YFSETQ. The CDR3 runs to 14 residues. V was shortened by 3 bases and J by 4 bases, with 13 bases between the two germline ends. Other autoimmune diseases, uncontrolled infections, pregnancy or lactation ruled patients out of participation.

The TCR comes from an adult man with Graves' hyperthyroidism. The chain joins TRBV5-1 to TRBJ1-2; D uncertain. The material sequenced was peripheral blood or thyroid tissue (not recorded which). The CDR3 is CASSSEGTVYGYTF. As DNA, the CDR3 is TGCGCCAGCAGCTCAGAGGGTACTGTCTATGGCTACACCTTC.